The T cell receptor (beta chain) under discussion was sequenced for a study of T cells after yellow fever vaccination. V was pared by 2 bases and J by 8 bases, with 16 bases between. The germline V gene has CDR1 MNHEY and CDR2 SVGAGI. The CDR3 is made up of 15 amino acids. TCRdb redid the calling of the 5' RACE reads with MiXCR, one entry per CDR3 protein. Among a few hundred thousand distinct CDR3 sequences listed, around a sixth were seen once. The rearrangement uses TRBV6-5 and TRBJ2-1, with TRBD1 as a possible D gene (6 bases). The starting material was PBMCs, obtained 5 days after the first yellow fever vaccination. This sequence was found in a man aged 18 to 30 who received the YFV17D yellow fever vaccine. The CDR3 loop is CASSYGDRRLDEQFF. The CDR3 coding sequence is TGTGCCAGCAGTTACGGAGACAGGCGTCTCGATGAGCAGTTCTTC.